A single sample gave rise to the 9 T cell receptor beta chains below, sequenced in a study of beta chain features in type 1 diabetes. Study observations and caveats: TCRB CDR3 length was moderately but significantly reduced in all four CD4+ subsets of Type 1 diabetes patients.

No antigen has been assigned to these receptors. What was sequenced were expressed TCRB transcripts, since all of the isolated RNA had been reverse transcribed. The protocol was immunoSEQ multiplex PCR, while the TCRdb copy is restricted to in-frame clones and leaves out a portion. Of 200,000 to 250,000 clones in the sample, 11% to 15% were seen once. Sequencing was done on a sample of naive CD4+ T cells from blood. The receptor source for this set is a man younger than 45 with type 1 diabetes.

V and J are TRBV19 and TRBJ2-7, with 7 bases fitting TRBD1. The CDR3 extends over 15 amino acids. The V gene end was trimmed by 4 bases and the J gene end by 4 bases; junction bases not matched to a gene: 10. The V gene's germline CDR1 is LNHDA and CDR2 SQIVND (reference sequence). CDR3 DNA: TGTGCCAGTAGTAGGGCAGGGGGAGCGCAATACGAGCAGTACTTC. Translation gives CASSRAGGAQYEQYF.

CDR3 bases: TGTGCCAGCAGGACAGCGGGGGGGCAAGAGACCCAGTACTTC. Its translation: CASRTAGGQETQYF. This chain connects TRBV7-9 to TRBJ2-5; 10 bases are a match to TRBD2. Per germline, CDR1 SEHNR and CDR2 FQNEAQ (reference sequence). The J segment lost 2 bases and the V segment lost 6 bases, leaving 3 bases of the junction unmatched. The length of the CDR3 is 14 residues. Complete variable domain (other parts from reference TRBV7-9 and TRBJ2-5): DTGVSQNPRHKITKRGQNVTFRCDPISEHNRLYWYRQTLGQGPEFLTYFQNEAQLEKSRLLSDRFSAERPKGSFSTLEIQRTEQGDSAMYLCASRTAGGQETQYFGPGTRLLVL.

This chain links TRBV7-2 with TRBJ2-1, with TRBD2 identical over 8 bases. This CDR3 has 15 amino acids. J lost 13 bases, V lost 7 bases, and 18 bases had no gene match. Germline V CDR1 and CDR2: SGHTA, FQGNSA. This CDR3 reads CASTVNPGLASSQFF. The CDR3 DNA reads TGTGCCAGCACCGTGAATCCTGGACTAGCATCCTCCCAGTTCTTC.

This clone occurred a few times. The chain recombines TRBV30 with TRBJ1-2, with no clear D. The CDR3 runs to 16 residues. V shed 1 base and J shed 7 bases, with 22 bases lying between them. Germline CDR1 reads GTSNPN; CDR2 reads SVGIG (reference sequence). The CDR3 sequence: CAWSASFYLTSSGYTF. The CDR3 bases are TGTGCCTGGAGTGCGTCTTTTTACCTCACCAGTTCTGGCTACACCTTC.

The chain recombines TRBV5-1 with TRBJ2-5, with D tentatively TRBD1 (6 bases). The CDR3 length is 15 residues. The V gene's germline CDR1 is SGHRS and CDR2 YFSETQ. The V gene lost 1 base and the J gene lost 0 bases, with 10 bases spanning the gap. The CDR3 sequence: CASSLYGGYQETQYF. Here the CDR3 DNA reads TGCGCCAGCAGCTTGTATGGGGGCTACCAAGAGACCCAGTACTTC.

In regard to this clone: Distinct nucleotide sequences in the sample also encode this CDR3. The rearrangement links TRBV6-5 to TRBJ2-1; possibly TRBD2 for D (6 bases). V was pared by 5 bases and J by 7 bases, with 6 bases between. From germline, CDR1 is MNHEY and CDR2 SVGAGI. This CDR3 spans 11 amino acids. The CDR3, as DNA: TGTGCCAGCAGTCGGGGGAATGAGCAGTTCTTC. It translates to CASSRGNEQFF.

The rearrangement joins TRBV7-8 to TRBJ2-3; D gene uncertain. Per germline, CDR1 SGHVS and CDR2 FQNEAQ. V dropped 0 bases and J dropped 6 bases, with 10 bases sitting between them. The CDR3 sequence is 14 residues long. The CDR3 sequence: CASSLATLRDTQYF. The CDR3 DNA reads TGTGCCAGCAGCTTAGCGACGTTGAGGGATACGCAGTATTTT.

In DNA form, the CDR3 reads TGCGCCAGCAGCTTGAGCGCAGCCACGGATGGCTACACCTTC. Translating it yields CASSLSAATDGYTF. V gene TRBV5-1 combines with J gene TRBJ1-2; no reliable D call. Per germline, CDR1 SGHRS and CDR2 YFSETQ. Trimming took off 1 base at V and 6 bases at J, with 13 bases between the two ends. This CDR3 comprises 14 residues.

The chain employs TRBV11-2 and TRBJ1-2; D is uncertain. Trimming removed 2 bases from V and 4 bases from J, with 8 bases in between. Per the germline V gene, CDR1 is SGHAT and CDR2 is FQNNGV. This CDR3 is built from 13 residues. DNA for the CDR3: TGTGCCAGCAGCTTAAGGGCGGGCTATGGCTACACCTTC. It translates to CASSLRAGYGYTF.